These T cell receptor beta chains were read from a single sample in a study of T cells in Graves' hyperthyroidism and ophthalmopathy. TCRdb independently ran MiXCR on the multiplex PCR reads; one entry per CDR3 protein. The sample has about 350,000 distinct CDR3 sequences; roughly 13% are singletons. The sequencing sample was made of blood. The receptors come from a woman under 40 with Graves' hyperthyroidism. CDR3s include the opening cysteine and the closing phenylalanine or tryptophan. D genes are given only for firm matches. A clone size is listed for some rows: how often the clone was seen (once, few, many), or a class if it is expanded.

d_gene: TRBD2
v_gene: TRBV3-1
j_gene: TRBJ2-1
abundance: few
CDR3aa: CASSTAGLADNNEQFF
CDR3nt: TGTGCCAGCAGCACCGCAGGACTAGCGGACAACAATGAGCAGTTCTTC

d_gene: .
v_gene: TRBV27
j_gene: TRBJ2-6
abundance: .
CDR3aa: CASSPEGPSGANVLTF
CDR3nt: TGTGCCAGCAGCCCCGAAGGCCCCTCTGGGGCCAACGTCCTGACTTTC

d_gene: .
v_gene: TRBV7-2
j_gene: TRBJ1-1
abundance: few
CDR3aa: CASSFGPNTEAFF
CDR3nt: TGTGCCAGCAGCTTCGGTCCGAACACTGAAGCTTTCTTT

d_gene: TRBD2
v_gene: TRBV12-3/TRBV12-4
j_gene: TRBJ2-5
abundance: .
CDR3aa: CASSAGGLAALETQYF
CDR3nt: TGTGCCAGCAGCGCAGGGGGACTAGCGGCCCTAGAGACCCAGTACTTC

d_gene: .
v_gene: TRBV20-1
j_gene: TRBJ1-3
abundance: .
CDR3aa: CSARDNGRGGRGNTIYF
CDR3nt: TGCAGTGCTAGAGACAACGGAAGGGGAGGGAGAGGAAACACCATATATTTT

d_gene: .
v_gene: TRBV29-1
j_gene: TRBJ1-3
abundance: .
CDR3aa: CSVKGQRRKNTIYF
CDR3nt: TGCAGCGTCAAAGGACAGCGTCGGAAAAACACCATATATTTT

d_gene: TRBD2
v_gene: TRBV9
j_gene: TRBJ2-1
abundance: .
CDR3aa: CASSEELGLAVNEQFF
CDR3nt: TGTGCCAGCAGTGAAGAACTGGGACTAGCGGTTAATGAGCAGTTCTTC

d_gene: .
v_gene: TRBV19
j_gene: TRBJ1-1
abundance: few
CDR3aa: CASMDSLNTEAFF
CDR3nt: TGTGCCAGCATGGACAGTTTGAACACTGAAGCTTTCTTT

d_gene: .
v_gene: TRBV12-3/TRBV12-4
j_gene: TRBJ1-2
abundance: .
CDR3aa: CASSFYQPLGYGYTF
CDR3nt: TGTGCCAGCAGTTTTTATCAACCTCTGGGGTATGGCTACACCTTC

d_gene: .
v_gene: TRBV4-1
j_gene: TRBJ2-2
abundance: .
CDR3aa: CASSGKLVERGELFF
CDR3nt: TGCGCCAGCAGCGGTAAACTGGTGGAGAGGGGGGAGCTGTTTTTT

d_gene: .
v_gene: TRBV20-1
j_gene: TRBJ1-4
abundance: .
CDR3aa: CSAPFTAGEKLFF
CDR3nt: TGCAGTGCCCCCTTTACAGCGGGCGAAAAACTGTTTTTT

d_gene: .
v_gene: TRBV5-6
j_gene: TRBJ1-4
abundance: .
CDR3aa: CASSFMGLETNEKLFF
CDR3nt: TGTGCCAGCAGCTTCATGGGGTTGGAAACTAATGAAAAACTGTTTTTT

d_gene: .
v_gene: TRBV5-1
j_gene: TRBJ2-7
abundance: few
CDR3aa: CASQLDITYEQYF
CDR3nt: TGCGCCAGCCAACTGGATATTACCTACGAGCAGTACTTC

d_gene: .
v_gene: TRBV6-5
j_gene: TRBJ1-2
abundance: many
CDR3aa: CASSYSTGPDYGYTF
CDR3nt: TGTGCCAGCAGTTACTCGACAGGCCCCGACTATGGCTACACCTTC

d_gene: .
v_gene: TRBV7-3
j_gene: TRBJ1-1
abundance: few
CDR3aa: CASSFDQGTEAFF
CDR3nt: TGTGCCAGCAGCTTTGATCAGGGCACTGAAGCTTTCTTT

d_gene: TRBD1
v_gene: TRBV11-2
j_gene: TRBJ1-2
abundance: many
CDR3aa: CASSLLTGGDPEVDGYTF
CDR3nt: TGTGCCAGCAGCCTCCTTACAGGGGGCGACCCCGAAGTGGATGGCTACACCTTC

d_gene: TRBD1
v_gene: TRBV9
j_gene: TRBJ2-2
abundance: .
CDR3aa: CASSLGQGKTSTGELFF
CDR3nt: TGTGCCAGCAGCCTCGGACAGGGAAAGACGAGCACCGGGGAGCTGTTTTTT

d_gene: .
v_gene: TRBV20-1
j_gene: TRBJ1-4
abundance: few
CDR3aa: CSARRYRDKGEKLFF
CDR3nt: TGCAGTGCTAGACGATACAGGGATAAGGGTGAAAAACTGTTTTTT

d_gene: .
v_gene: TRBV2
j_gene: TRBJ2-2
abundance: few
CDR3aa: CASGAGRVTGELFF
CDR3nt: TGTGCCAGCGGTGCGGGGCGAGTCACCGGGGAGCTGTTTTTT

d_gene: .
v_gene: TRBV29-1
j_gene: TRBJ2-3
abundance: few
CDR3aa: CSAPRAGADTQYF
CDR3nt: TGCAGCGCCCCCCGGGCGGGCGCAGATACGCAGTATTTT

d_gene: .
v_gene: TRBV28
j_gene: TRBJ2-4
abundance: few
CDR3aa: CASSLWRATGKNIQYF
CDR3nt: TGTGCCAGCAGCTTGTGGAGGGCGACAGGAAAAAACATTCAGTACTTC

d_gene: TRBD1
v_gene: TRBV6-1
j_gene: TRBJ1-2
abundance: few
CDR3aa: CASTGGYGYTF
CDR3nt: TGTGCCAGTACAGGGGGCTATGGCTACACCTTC

d_gene: TRBD1
v_gene: TRBV12-3/TRBV12-4
j_gene: TRBJ1-1
abundance: many
CDR3aa: CASRLPGQGAAFF
CDR3nt: TGTGCCAGCAGACTCCCGGGACAGGGTGCAGCTTTCTTT

d_gene: .
v_gene: TRBV29-1
j_gene: TRBJ2-7
abundance: few
CDR3aa: CSVGGGTGIYEQYF
CDR3nt: TGCAGCGTTGGAGGGGGGACCGGAATCTACGAGCAGTACTTC

d_gene: .
v_gene: TRBV20-1
j_gene: TRBJ1-4
abundance: many
CDR3aa: CSALAGPSATNEKLFF
CDR3nt: TGCAGTGCCCTAGCCGGGCCGAGTGCAACTAATGAAAAACTGTTTTTT

d_gene: .
v_gene: TRBV28
j_gene: TRBJ2-1
abundance: many
CDR3aa: CASSLGAGDEQFF
CDR3nt: TGTGCCAGCAGTTTAGGGGCAGGGGATGAGCAGTTCTTC

d_gene: TRBD2
v_gene: TRBV9
j_gene: TRBJ2-1
abundance: .
CDR3aa: CASSGVGTSLIDEQFF
CDR3nt: TGTGCCAGCAGCGGTGTTGGGACTAGCTTAATCGATGAGCAGTTCTTC

d_gene: TRBD1
v_gene: TRBV28
j_gene: TRBJ1-1
abundance: many
CDR3aa: CASTPLTGGTGEAFF
CDR3nt: TGTGCCAGCACCCCTTTGACAGGGGGCACCGGTGAAGCTTTCTTT

d_gene: TRBD1
v_gene: TRBV29-1
j_gene: TRBJ1-2
abundance: few
CDR3aa: CSVAQGTGNYGYTF
CDR3nt: TGCAGCGTTGCGCAAGGGACAGGCAACTATGGCTACACCTTC

d_gene: TRBD1
v_gene: TRBV30
j_gene: TRBJ1-4
abundance: few
CDR3aa: CAWSRTGDGKLFF
CDR3nt: TGTGCCTGGAGTCGGACAGGGGACGGAAAACTGTTTTTT

d_gene: .
v_gene: TRBV10-2
j_gene: TRBJ2-7
abundance: .
CDR3aa: CASSWSSYEQYF
CDR3nt: TGCGCCAGCTCATGGTCTAGCTACGAGCAGTACTTC

d_gene: .
v_gene: TRBV30
j_gene: TRBJ1-5
abundance: .
CDR3aa: CAWGDRYQPQHF
CDR3nt: TGTGCCTGGGGAGACAGATATCAGCCCCAGCATTTT

d_gene: TRBD1
v_gene: TRBV2
j_gene: TRBJ1-5
abundance: many
CDR3aa: CAGGTGRGNQPQHF
CDR3nt: TGTGCCGGGGGGACAGGGAGGGGAAATCAGCCCCAGCATTTT

d_gene: .
v_gene: TRBV5-8
j_gene: TRBJ1-5
abundance: many
CDR3aa: CASSLANGLSNQPQHF
CDR3nt: TGTGCCAGCAGCTTGGCCAATGGGCTAAGCAATCAGCCCCAGCATTTT

d_gene: TRBD1
v_gene: TRBV12-3/TRBV12-4
j_gene: TRBJ1-3
abundance: .
CDR3aa: CASSVRTGGSGNTIYF
CDR3nt: TGTGCCAGCAGTGTACGGACAGGGGGCTCTGGAAACACCATATATTTT

d_gene: .
v_gene: TRBV7-2
j_gene: TRBJ2-3
abundance: many
CDR3aa: CASSLVLVGTDTQYF
CDR3nt: TGTGCCAGCAGCTTAGTCCTAGTCGGCACAGATACGCAGTATTTT

d_gene: .
v_gene: TRBV5-5
j_gene: TRBJ2-5
abundance: .
CDR3aa: CASSSVAGQKETQYF
CDR3nt: TGTGCCAGCAGCTCCGTAGCGGGACAGAAAGAGACCCAGTACTTC

d_gene: .
v_gene: TRBV28
j_gene: TRBJ1-3
abundance: many
CDR3aa: CASMAGGRDTIYF
CDR3nt: TGTGCCAGCATGGCCGGGGGAAGGGACACCATATATTTT

d_gene: .
v_gene: TRBV27
j_gene: TRBJ2-7
abundance: .
CDR3aa: CASSRRDPGSKQYF
CDR3nt: TGTGCCAGCAGTCGAAGGGACCCAGGTAGTAAGCAGTACTTC

d_gene: .
v_gene: TRBV6-1
j_gene: TRBJ2-5
abundance: many
CDR3aa: CASSEVAAETQYF
CDR3nt: TGTGCCAGCAGTGAAGTTGCGGCAGAGACCCAGTACTTC

d_gene: .
v_gene: TRBV5-1
j_gene: TRBJ1-6
abundance: few
CDR3aa: CASSLVVTASPLHF
CDR3nt: TGCGCCAGCAGCTTGGTTGTAACGGCTTCACCCCTCCACTTT

d_gene: .
v_gene: TRBV25-1
j_gene: TRBJ2-7
abundance: many
CDR3aa: CASSESPGLTDEQYF
CDR3nt: TGTGCCAGCAGTGAATCTCCGGGACTCACCGACGAGCAGTACTTC

d_gene: .
v_gene: TRBV12-3/TRBV12-4
j_gene: TRBJ1-5
abundance: many
CDR3aa: CASRGGMRSNQPQHF
CDR3nt: TGTGCCAGCAGGGGGGGAATGAGGAGCAATCAGCCCCAGCATTTT

d_gene: TRBD1
v_gene: TRBV6-1
j_gene: TRBJ1-6
abundance: .
CDR3aa: CASSDWTGNSPLHF
CDR3nt: TGTGCCAGCAGTGATTGGACAGGGAATTCACCCCTCCACTTT

d_gene: .
v_gene: TRBV4-2
j_gene: TRBJ2-7
abundance: .
CDR3aa: CASSQDRAGSYEQYF
CDR3nt: TGTGCCAGCAGCCAAGATCGGGCGGGAAGTTACGAGCAGTACTTC

d_gene: .
v_gene: TRBV7-2
j_gene: TRBJ2-1
abundance: many
CDR3aa: CASSPPGRPYNEQFF
CDR3nt: TGTGCCAGCAGTCCTCCGGGACGGCCCTACAATGAGCAGTTCTTC

d_gene: TRBD2
v_gene: TRBV28
j_gene: TRBJ2-1
abundance: few
CDR3aa: CASSFQREGQGEQFF
CDR3nt: TGTGCCAGCAGTTTCCAGCGGGAGGGCCAAGGGGAGCAGTTCTTC

d_gene: .
v_gene: TRBV2
j_gene: TRBJ1-2
abundance: many
CDR3aa: CASSGQHGGGYTF
CDR3nt: TGTGCCAGCAGTGGACAACACGGCGGTGGCTACACCTTC

d_gene: .
v_gene: TRBV7-6
j_gene: TRBJ2-7
abundance: few
CDR3aa: CASSPRPGAHEQYF
CDR3nt: TGTGCCAGCAGCCCCCGGCCAGGGGCCCACGAGCAGTACTTC

d_gene: TRBD1
v_gene: TRBV28
j_gene: TRBJ1-5
abundance: many
CDR3aa: CASVMMGQNQPQHF
CDR3nt: TGTGCCAGCGTTATGATGGGACAGAATCAGCCCCAGCATTTT

d_gene: TRBD2
v_gene: TRBV7-9
j_gene: TRBJ2-1
abundance: many
CDR3aa: CASSPVLVGRDEQFF
CDR3nt: TGTGCCAGCAGCCCCGTGCTAGTGGGGAGGGATGAGCAGTTCTTC

d_gene: .
v_gene: TRBV10-3
j_gene: TRBJ1-1
abundance: .
CDR3aa: CAISVVEEQGTEAFF
CDR3nt: TGTGCCATCAGCGTGGTAGAGGAGCAGGGGACTGAAGCTTTCTTT

d_gene: .
v_gene: TRBV4-1
j_gene: TRBJ1-5
abundance: .
CDR3aa: CASSQDQTGTPNQPQHF
CDR3nt: TGCGCCAGCAGCCAAGATCAGACCGGGACACCGAATCAGCCCCAGCATTTT

d_gene: TRBD1
v_gene: TRBV19
j_gene: TRBJ1-4
abundance: .
CDR3aa: CASSIGQEGEKLFF
CDR3nt: TGTGCCAGTAGTATCGGACAGGAGGGCGAAAAACTGTTTTTT